The 14 T cell receptor beta chains below come from one sample, sequenced in a study of T cell repertoires in cytomegalovirus infection. TCRdb re-analysed the reads in MiXCR, keeping a single row per CDR3 protein. The sample has about 830,000 distinct CDR3 sequences, approximately 30% seen once. Their specific antigens are unknown. This sample comprised cultured CD8+ T cells from PBMCs, obtained from culture after CMV antigen stimulation. These receptors came from a human donor in good health (CMV status not recorded). Some clones in this sample may be carry-over from other donors' samples.

This clonotype came up a few times. CDR3 loop: CASSYSGTHQPQHF. DNA for the CDR3: TGTGCCAGCAGTTACTCAGGGACACATCAGCCCCAGCATTTT. This sequence joins TRBV6-5 and TRBJ1-5; D might be TRBD1 (6 bases). The germline V gene has CDR1 MNHEY and CDR2 SVGAGI. This CDR3 contains 14 residues. The ends were cut back, 0 bases at V and 5 bases at J, with 8 bases in the middle.

The J gene is TRBJ2-1, the V gene TRBV7-6; no reliable D call. The CDR3 has 13 amino acids. V was trimmed by 2 bases and J by 9 bases, leaving 11 bases between them. Germline V gene data show CDR1 as SGHVS and CDR2 as FNYEAQ. The CDR3 sequence: CASSLIRAPEQFF. For the CDR3, the DNA is TGTGCCAGCAGCTTAATAAGGGCTCCTGAGCAGTTCTTC.

V is TRBV2 and J is TRBJ1-2; 9 bases align to TRBD1. Germline CDR1 reads SNHLY; CDR2 reads FYNNEI. V shed 1 base and J 9 bases; nucleotides not matched to a gene: 12. The CDR3 runs to 16 residues. CDR3 DNA: TGTGCCAGCAGTGAAGAAGGGGACAGGGTTTTGTCGCGCTACACCTTC. Encoded protein: CASSEEGDRVLSRYTF.

This clonotype came up a few times. This chain uses TRBV7-9 with TRBJ1-1; D gene unclear. CDR3 length: 12 residues. Looked up from germline, CDR1 is SEHNR and CDR2 is FQNEAQ (reference sequence). V was pared by 6 bases and J by 6 bases, with 11 bases between. CDR3: CASSRPGAEAFF. Written as DNA, the CDR3 is TGTGCCAGCAGTCGCCCGGGCGCTGAAGCTTTCTTT.

The chain employs TRBV27 and TRBJ2-2, with 10 bases matching TRBD2. The CDR3 length is 18 residues. CDR1 and CDR2 (germline): MNHEY, SMNVEV (reference sequence). J lost 3 bases, V lost 3 bases, and 10 bases had no gene match. CDR3 bases: TGTGCCAGCAGTTTTTTGGCTAGCGGGGGCCGGGACACCGGGGAGCTGTTTTTT. Its translation: CASSFLASGGRDTGELFF.

This clonotype was detected only a few times. V is TRBV11-2 and J is TRBJ1-6; a possible D gene is TRBD1 (5 bases). From germline, CDR1 is SGHAT and CDR2 FQNNGV. V gave up 1 base and J gave up 7 bases, with 14 bases separating them. The CDR3 loop spans 16 amino acids. The CDR3 sequence: CASSLGGPWGNSPLHF. The CDR3, as DNA: TGTGCCAGCAGCTTAGGGGGACCCTGGGGGAATTCACCCCTCCACTTT.

The CDR3 nucleotides read TGTGCCAGCAGTTCCGGACAGGGGGCAAGCTATGGCTACACCTTC. Its protein is CASSSGQGASYGYTF. V and J are TRBV27 and TRBJ1-2, with 11 bases identical to TRBD1. The CDR3 contains 15 residues. V lost 4 bases and J lost 4; bases outside the gene matches: 5. Per germline, CDR1 MNHEY and CDR2 SMNVEV (reference sequence).

This clonotype was seen at least ten times. This chain uses TRBV14 with TRBJ2-1; no clear D gene. The CDR3 covers 16 residues. V lost 0 bases, J lost 0 bases, and 9 bases lay in between. Germline V gives CDR1 SGHDN, CDR2 FVKESK. DNA for the CDR3: TGTGCCAGCAGCCAAGAGACTCGGAGCTCCTACAATGAGCAGTTCTTC. Translation: CASSQETRSSYNEQFF.

This clonotype has more than one count but fewer than ten. V and J are TRBV10-3 and TRBJ2-1, with D possibly being TRBD1 or TRBD2 (5 bases each). Between the trimmed V and J ends, which lost 10 bases and 2 bases, there was a span of 9 bases. The CDR3 consists of 12 residues. Germline values: CDR1 ENHRY, CDR2 SYGVKD. The CDR3 DNA follows: TGTGCCACCCTGGGGGCCTACAATGAGCAGTTCTTC. Amino acids: CATLGAYNEQFF.

Remarks on this clonotype: The junction shows a germline mismatch at one end, possibly a read error. The chain has TRBV19 and TRBJ1-5, with D perhaps TRBD1 (6 bases). The CDR3 sequence is 17 residues long. Germline V gene data show CDR1 as LNHDA and CDR2 as SQIVND (reference sequence). CDR3 sequence (DNA): TGTGCCAGTAGTATGAAGGACAGTCCTTATAGCAATCAGCCCCTGCATTTT. It specifies CASSMKDSPYSNQPLHF.

The chain couples TRBV11-2 to TRBJ2-2; D is unclear. This CDR3 has 15 amino acids. Germline-derived CDR1 and CDR2 are SGHAT and FQNNGV. The germline V and J ends were trimmed by 5 bases and 0 bases, with 10 bases remaining between them. The CDR3 spells CASSTFTTNTGELFF. The CDR3 bases are TGTGCCAGCAGCACCTTCACGACGAACACCGGGGAGCTGTTTTTT.

The V gene is TRBV7-9, the J gene TRBJ1-5; 7 bases map to TRBD1. Germline V gives CDR1 SEHNR, CDR2 FQNEAQ (reference sequence). V was clipped by 2 bases and J by 2 bases; unmatched bases: 9. The CDR3 consists of 17 residues. The DNA of the CDR3 is TGTGCCAGCAGCTTAAGCCTAAGACAGGGCGGCAATCAGCCCCAGCATTTT. The encoded protein is CASSLSLRQGGNQPQHF.

The J gene is TRBJ2-7, the V gene TRBV7-4; 7 bases are a match to TRBD1. The CDR3 spans 15 residues. The germline gives CDR1 SGHVT, CDR2 SQSDAQ. The J segment lost 0 bases and the V segment lost 5 bases, leaving 7 bases of the junction unmatched. CDR3 nucleotide sequence: TGTGCCAGCAGCCTGGGACAGCTATACTCCTACGAGCAGTACTTC. It is translated as CASSLGQLYSYEQYF.

The chain has TRBV6-1 and TRBJ2-2, with no clear D. CDR1 is MNHNS and CDR2 is SASEGT in the germline V gene. V was pared by 6 bases and J by 3 bases, with 11 bases between. The CDR3 extends over 14 amino acids. CDR3 coding DNA: TGTGCCAGCAGGATTGGCACTTACACCGGGGAGCTGTTTTTT. Its protein is CASRIGTYTGELFF.